This is a list of T cell receptor beta chains from one sample in a study of beta chain features in type 1 diabetes. Here immunoSEQ multiplex PCR was the method, and the copy in TCRdb shows in-frame clones only, minus some. This table holds around 340,000 clones, 6.5% to 10% found once. The sequencing input was central memory CD4+ T cells from blood. The receptors come from a woman between 18 and 30 years old in good health. Both conserved end residues are part of each CDR3. D genes are given only for firm matches. Clone sizes are given selectively: once, few, many, or a class where the clone is expanded.

>-|TRBJ1-2|TRBD1|TRBV11-1
CASSSSTGAYGYTF
TGTGCCAGCAGCTCATCCACAGGGGCCTATGGCTACACCTTC
>-|TRBJ1-5|TRBD1|TRBV25-1
CASSASTGAVQPQHF
TGTGCCAGCAGTGCTTCGACAGGGGCGGTTCAGCCCCAGCATTTT
>-|TRBJ2-5|TRBD1|TRBV2
CASSMDRVKETQYF
TGTGCCAGCAGTATGGACAGGGTCAAAGAGACCCAGTACTTC
>-|TRBJ2-6|-|TRBV7-2
CASSLVGGSSGANVLTF
TGTGCCAGCAGCTTAGTAGGCGGCTCCTCTGGGGCCAACGTCCTGACTTTC
>-|TRBJ2-3|-|TRBV2
CASSGLQGTSTDTQYF
TGTGCCAGCAGTGGGTTACAGGGAACTAGCACAGATACGCAGTATTTT
>few|TRBJ2-1|TRBD1|TRBV11-2
CASSLNRGANNEQFF
TGTGCCAGCAGCTTGAACAGGGGCGCTAACAATGAGCAGTTCTTC
>few|TRBJ2-1|-|TRBV18
CASSPQSSYNEQFF
TGTGCCAGCTCGCCCCAGAGCTCCTACAATGAGCAGTTCTTC
>few|TRBJ1-4|-|TRBV11-2
CASSLRPAATNEKLFF
TGTGCCAGCAGCTTGAGACCGGCCGCAACTAATGAAAAACTGTTTTTT
>few|TRBJ2-4|-|TRBV5-6
CASSFLDVGNIQYF
TGTGCCAGCAGCTTCTTGGACGTAGGAAACATTCAGTACTTC
>few|TRBJ2-5|TRBD1|TRBV29-1
CSVGTGVRAGGKETQYF
TGCAGCGTTGGGACAGGGGTGCGCGCAGGGGGGAAAGAGACCCAGTACTTC
>-|TRBJ1-2|TRBD1|TRBV2
CASSGRGQGGYTF
TGTGCCAGCAGTGGAAGGGGGCAAGGGGGCTACACCTTC
>-|TRBJ1-3|-|TRBV6-6
CASSFGSGNTIYF
TGTGCCAGCAGTTTCGGCTCTGGAAACACCATATATTTT
>-|TRBJ2-3|-|TRBV4-2
CASSRVSDTQYF
TGTGCCAGCAGCCGGGTATCAGATACGCAGTATTTT
>-|TRBJ2-7|TRBD2|TRBV7-2
CASSLVSGRTPGYEQYF
TGTGCCAGCAGCTTAGTTAGCGGGAGGACCCCTGGGTACGAGCAGTACTTC
>-|TRBJ1-2|-|TRBV11-2
CASSYSGDNYGYTF
TGTGCCAGCAGCTATAGCGGGGATAACTATGGCTACACCTTC
>-|TRBJ2-1|-|TRBV29-1
CSVDPSFSFEQFF
TGCAGCGTTGATCCTTCGTTTTCCTTCGAGCAGTTCTTC
>-|TRBJ2-1|-|TRBV28
CASSPGGRSYNEQFF
TGTGCCAGCAGCCCCGGAGGGAGGTCCTACAATGAGCAGTTCTTC
>-|TRBJ1-1|TRBD1|TRBV7-9
CASSLQGDSTEAFF
TGTGCCAGCAGCTTACAGGGGGACAGCACTGAAGCTTTCTTT
>-|TRBJ2-7|-|TRBV12-5
CASGPDLPQGYEQYF
TGTGCTAGTGGGCCCGACCTACCCCAGGGCTACGAGCAGTACTTC
>-|TRBJ2-3|TRBD2|TRBV7-6
CASSGRTSGEDTQYF
TGTGCCAGCAGCGGAAGGACTAGCGGGGAAGATACGCAGTATTTT
>-|TRBJ1-2|-|TRBV28
CASSSYLAGRDGYGYTF
TGTGCCAGCAGTTCATACCTAGCCGGGAGGGATGGCTATGGCTACACCTTC
>-|TRBJ2-3|-|TRBV6-1
CASRDNTDTQYF
TGTGCCAGCAGGGACAACACAGATACGCAGTATTTT
>once|TRBJ2-7|-|TRBV2
CASNSDSSYEQYF
TGTGCCAGCAACTCGGACAGTTCCTACGAGCAGTACTTC
>-|TRBJ1-1|-|TRBV18
CASSPGQLNTEAFF
TGTGCCAGCTCACCCGGACAACTGAACACTGAAGCTTTCTTT
>few|TRBJ1-2|-|TRBV28
CASTVSARGGGYTF
TGTGCCAGCACCGTGAGCGCCAGGGGAGGAGGCTACACCTTC
>few|TRBJ2-7|-|TRBV28
CASRVPVAGEQYF
TGTGCCAGCCGAGTCCCCGTGGCCGGCGAGCAGTACTTC
>-|TRBJ2-3|-|TRBV5-1
CASSSRGRETDTQYF
TGCGCCAGCAGCTCACGGGGGCGGGAAACAGATACGCAGTATTTT
>few|TRBJ2-7|-|TRBV10-3
CAISESGDEQYF
TGTGCCATCAGTGAGTCGGGGGACGAGCAGTACTTC
>few|TRBJ2-3|-|TRBV7-9
CASSLWSDTQYF
TGTGCCAGCAGCCTTTGGAGTGATACGCAGTATTTT
>-|TRBJ2-3|-|TRBV2
CASSEVTSTDTQYF
TGTGCCAGCAGTGAGGTTACTAGCACAGATACGCAGTATTTT
>-|TRBJ2-7|-|TRBV7-9
CASSLEQGSSYEQYF
TGTGCCAGCAGCTTAGAACAGGGAAGCTCCTACGAGCAGTACTTC
>-|TRBJ2-7|-|TRBV2
CASVGTRSYEQYF
TGTGCCAGCGTGGGGACAAGATCCTACGAGCAGTACTTC
>few|TRBJ1-1|-|TRBV6-5
CASSRPKDGTEAFF
TGTGCCAGCAGCCGACCAAAGGATGGCACTGAAGCTTTCTTT
>-|TRBJ2-3|-|TRBV5-4
CASSGTSTDTQYF
TGTGCCAGCAGCGGAACTAGCACAGATACGCAGTATTTT
>-|TRBJ2-6|-|TRBV4-2
CASTYDSSSTGANVLTF
TGTGCCAGCACGTACGACAGCTCCTCGACTGGGGCCAACGTCCTGACTTTC
>-|TRBJ2-5|-|TRBV11-3
CASSRGAARETQYF
TGTGCCAGCAGCCGGGGGGCAGCCCGAGAGACCCAGTACTTC
>-|TRBJ2-1|TRBD2|TRBV4-3
CASSQDFLAGGVNEQFF
TGCGCCAGCAGCCAAGATTTCTTAGCGGGAGGAGTTAATGAGCAGTTCTTC
>few|TRBJ2-7|-|TRBV12-2
CASRFPLAGGPYEQYF
TGTGCAAGTCGCTTCCCACTAGCGGGAGGGCCGTACGAGCAGTACTTC
>-|TRBJ2-1|TRBD2|TRBV5-1
CASSPTSGTPISQFF
TGCGCCAGTTCACCGACTAGCGGGACACCTATTTCGCAGTTCTTC
>-|TRBJ1-4|TRBD1|TRBV7-2
CASSFGTGGLFF
TGTGCCAGCAGCTTTGGGACAGGGGGCCTGTTTTTT
>-|TRBJ2-5|-|TRBV7-2
CASSFGLGQETQYF
TGTGCCAGCAGCTTCGGACTGGGCCAAGAGACCCAGTACTTC
>-|TRBJ2-7|-|TRBV18
CASSHTSYEQYF
TGTGCCAGCTCCCACACCTCATACGAGCAGTACTTC